The clone carrying this TCR beta chain was counted at least ten times. Its antigen is currently unknown. Time point indicated: pre-sensitization, week 0. Treatment noted: therapeutic diphenylcyclopropenone sensitization with weekly scalp DPC. Trimming cost V 1 base and J 4 bases; bases outside gene matches: 6. CDR1 is DFQATT and CDR2 is SNEGSKA in the germline V gene (reference sequence). The CDR3 covers 14 residues. In the library, unique molecular identifiers were attached to individual cDNA molecules. In the study's own analysis: Per sample, the median was 95,638 TCRs, with values from 23,224 to 690,600. Each CDR3 protein is one row after TCRdb ran MiXCR on the RACE reads. The authors' filters were not applied to this entry. The sample holds 180,000 or so distinct CDR3 sequences, more than 25% seen once. The data stem from a study of human T cells and chemical hapten exposure. Study as a whole: Readings were taken at 6 days from patch tests that had applied 0.01% DPC to the upper back. Study outcomes and limitations: DPC sensitization left the count of TCRs above 1 in 1000 unchanged.

This chain links TRBV20-1 with TRBJ2-7; the match to TRBD1 covers 8 bases. This TCR was sampled from a woman aged 25-40 years with alopecia areata. Some clones in this sample may be carry-over from other donors' samples. The input for sequencing was whole blood, taken in connection with sensitization to the hapten diphenylcyclopropenone (DPC). DNA for the CDR3: TGCAGTGCTAGAGTACAGGGGGAATTGTACGAGCAGTACTTC. Its translation: CSARVQGELYEQYF.